A selection of T cell receptor beta chains follows, all from one sample in a study of graft-versus-host responses after intestinal transplantation. Their target antigens are unknown. Data came from immunoSEQ multiplex PCR; TCRdb stores just in-frame clones and leaves some out. Altogether about 64,000 clones are present, roughly nine tenths being singletons, with the ten largest covering 1.7%. Sequences were derived from unstimulated CD8+ T cells sorted from spleen or lymph node cells, sampled before transplant. Source of these receptors: a human donor who was the organ donor for an intestinal transplant. The CDR3 runs from the conserved cysteine through the conserved F or W. D genes are given only for firm matches. Size tells how often a clone was seen (once, few, many) or the class of an expanded clone, and some rows leave it out.

J gene	clone size	V gene	D gene	CDR3 protein	CDR3 DNA
TRBJ2-3	NA	TRBV5-4	TRBD2	CASSLKRESGTDTQYF	TGTGCCAGCAGCTTAAAGCGGGAGTCCGGCACAGATACGCAGTATTTT
TRBJ2-1	NA	TRBV28	TRBD1	CASSWTGTYNEQFF	TGTGCCAGCAGTTGGACAGGAACTTACAATGAGCAGTTCTTC
TRBJ1-1	NA	TRBV6-4	TRBD1	CASSPAQGANTEAFF	TGTGCCAGCAGCCCCGCACAGGGGGCGAACACTGAAGCTTTCTTT
TRBJ2-1	NA	TRBV28	TRBD2	CASSLFRLAEGSSSYNEQFF	TGTGCCAGCAGTTTATTCAGACTAGCGGAGGGGTCGAGCTCCTACAATGAGCAGTTCTTC
TRBJ2-3	NA	TRBV7-8	NA	CASETRLGTDTQYF	TGTGCCAGCGAGACTCGTCTTGGCACAGATACGCAGTATTTT
TRBJ2-5	NA	TRBV7-7	NA	CASSPTEAPQETQYF	TGTGCTAGCAGCCCTACTGAAGCGCCACAAGAGACCCAGTACTTC
TRBJ2-3	NA	TRBV11-2	TRBD2	CASSQEGGSGRFSTDTQYF	TGTGCCAGCAGCCAAGAAGGTGGTAGCGGGAGGTTTAGCACAGATACGCAGTATTTT
TRBJ1-1	NA	TRBV4-1	NA	CASSPMGQPGAFF	TGCGCCAGCAGCCCGATGGGACAACCTGGGGCCTTCTTT
TRBJ2-3	NA	TRBV12-5	TRBD1	CASGPGQGADTQYF	TGTGCTAGTGGTCCGGGACAGGGTGCAGATACGCAGTATTTT
TRBJ2-3	NA	TRBV19	TRBD2	CASTPGAGGTDTQYF	TGTGCCAGTACCCCCGGAGCGGGAGGGACAGATACGCAGTATTTT
TRBJ1-2	NA	TRBV28	NA	CASSWGPFGATEDYGYTF	TGTGCCAGCAGTTGGGGGCCTTTTGGGGCCACAGAGGACTATGGCTACACCTTC
TRBJ1-5	NA	TRBV28	NA	CASSLTSGNQPQHF	TGTGCCAGCAGTTTAACGTCAGGCAATCAGCCCCAGCATTTT
TRBJ1-5	once	TRBV28	TRBD1	CASSLQGARTQPQHF	TGTGCCAGCAGTTTGCAGGGGGCGCGTACTCAGCCCCAGCATTTT
TRBJ1-1	NA	TRBV30	NA	CAWSVIGPGVSTEAFF	TGTGCCTGGAGTGTAATCGGTCCCGGAGTTAGCACTGAAGCTTTCTTT
TRBJ2-7	NA	TRBV19	TRBD1	CASSMGTGGYEQYF	TGTGCCAGTAGTATGGGGACAGGGGGCTACGAGCAGTACTTC
TRBJ1-2	NA	TRBV6-4	NA	CASSDSSDGGSGGYTF	TGTGCCAGCAGTGATTCCTCAGACGGGGGGAGTGGAGGCTACACCTTC
TRBJ1-3	NA	TRBV27	NA	CASSAGDIIRNTIYF	TGTGCCAGCAGTGCCGGGGACATAATACGAAACACCATATATTTT
TRBJ2-1	NA	TRBV9	NA	CASDGGVNNEQFF	TGTGCCAGCGACGGAGGGGTTAACAATGAGCAGTTCTTC
TRBJ2-1	NA	TRBV7-9	TRBD2	CASRDTSGSWNEQFF	TGTGCCAGCAGGGACACTAGCGGGAGTTGGAATGAGCAGTTCTTC
TRBJ2-7	NA	TRBV4-1	NA	CASSQAGDTYEQYF	TGCGCCAGCAGCCAAGCCGGTGACACATACGAGCAGTACTTC
TRBJ1-1	once	TRBV28	TRBD1	CASPPPGGAIFTRDTEAFF	TGTGCCAGCCCACCCCCAGGGGGCGCGATATTTACTCGGGACACTGAAGCTTTCTTT
TRBJ1-2	NA	TRBV4-1	NA	CASSQVVGASGHGYTF	TGCGCCAGCAGCCAAGTTGTGGGGGCATCGGGTCATGGCTACACCTTC
TRBJ2-5	NA	TRBV5-1	NA	CASSLFRGETQYF	TGCGCCAGCAGCTTGTTTAGGGGAGAGACCCAGTACTTC
TRBJ1-1	NA	TRBV15	TRBD1	CATSGNRGGTEAFF	TGTGCCACCAGCGGGAACAGGGGCGGCACTGAAGCTTTCTTT
TRBJ2-1	NA	TRBV4-2	TRBD2	CASSQAPSGVSNEQFF	TGTGCCAGCAGCCAAGCCCCTAGCGGGGTGAGCAATGAGCAGTTCTTC
TRBJ2-1	NA	TRBV10-2	TRBD2	CASGTSGTHEQFF	TGCGCCAGCGGGACTAGCGGGACCCATGAGCAGTTCTTC
TRBJ2-1	once	TRBV11-2	TRBD2	CASSPPSGRAANEQFF	TGTGCCAGCAGCCCACCTAGCGGGAGGGCCGCAAATGAGCAGTTCTTC
TRBJ2-1	NA	TRBV11-3	NA	CASSLDSSSNNEQFF	TGTGCCAGCAGCTTAGACAGTTCATCAAACAATGAGCAGTTCTTC
TRBJ2-7	NA	TRBV19	NA	CASSIGTPYEQYF	TGTGCCAGTAGTATAGGGACACCCTACGAGCAGTACTTC
TRBJ2-5	NA	TRBV6-5	NA	CASSYTSGRSQETQYF	TGTGCCAGCAGTTACACCTCTGGCAGGTCCCAAGAGACCCAGTACTTC
TRBJ2-2	NA	TRBV4-3	TRBD1	CASSHHRDRETNTGELFF	TGCGCCAGCAGCCATCACCGGGACAGGGAGACGAACACCGGGGAGCTGTTTTTT
TRBJ2-4	once	TRBV4-3	NA	CASSQEWWAGWGKNIQYF	TGCGCCAGCAGCCAAGAGTGGTGGGCAGGGTGGGGCAAAAACATTCAGTACTTC
TRBJ2-2	NA	TRBV7-9	TRBD1	CASSTPGQGGELFF	TGTGCCAGCAGCACACCGGGACAGGGAGGGGAGCTGTTTTTT
TRBJ2-2	NA	TRBV5-1	TRBD1	CASSLSGTENTGELFF	TGCGCCAGCAGCTTGTCCGGGACAGAGAACACCGGGGAGCTGTTTTTT
TRBJ1-1	NA	TRBV16	TRBD1	CASSRDTDRGLNTEAFF	TGTGCCAGCAGCCGAGATACGGACAGGGGGTTGAACACTGAAGCTTTCTTT
TRBJ2-7	NA	TRBV4-2	NA	CASSQDRGSSYEQYF	TGTGCCAGCAGCCAAGATAGGGGGAGCTCCTACGAGCAGTACTTC
TRBJ2-5	NA	TRBV7-6	TRBD2	CASSFGTSGDRETQYF	TGTGCCAGCAGCTTTGGGACTAGCGGCGATAGGGAGACCCAGTACTTC
TRBJ2-1	once	TRBV7-9	NA	CASSLSPGTTYNEQFF	TGTGCCAGCAGCTTATCACCCGGGACAACCTACAATGAGCAGTTCTTC
TRBJ1-2	NA	TRBV6-1	NA	CASGTGPNYGYTF	TGTGCCAGCGGAACAGGCCCTAACTATGGCTACACCTTC
TRBJ2-7	NA	TRBV27	TRBD2	CASSLTTSGSYEQYF	TGTGCCAGCAGTTTAACGACTAGCGGGAGCTACGAGCAGTACTTC
TRBJ1-2	NA	TRBV30	NA	CAWTSVGENYGYTF	TGTGCCTGGACATCTGTCGGTGAAAACTATGGCTACACCTTC
TRBJ2-1	NA	TRBV28	NA	CASGSITYNEQFF	TGTGCCAGCGGCTCCATTACGTACAATGAGCAGTTCTTC